The clone carrying this T cell receptor (beta chain) came up a few times. Its antigen is not known. The sample comes from a study of blood T cells in healthy people across ages. Study-wide results and caveats: Relative to aged donors, long-lived donors carried more naive CD4+ cells and displayed higher diversity. Getting older went along with TCR beta diversity per million T cells dropping roughly linearly.

With a J-beta primer mix and a sample-barcoded 5' primer, a second PCR ran 7 to 11 cycles. Unique molecular identifiers of 12 random nucleotides labeled each cDNA. All samples yielded 3 million or more CDR3-containing paired-end reads. TCRdb re-analysed the 5' RACE reads in MiXCR, keeping a single row per CDR3 protein. The sample shows 1.5 million to 2 million distinct CDR3 sequences, 28% of them seen only once. In germline, CDR1 is SNHLY, CDR2 FYNNEI. The CDR3 spans 16 residues. The V end lost 5 bases, the J end lost 3 bases, and 17 bases lay between the germline ends. Sequencing was performed on blood. This clonotype originated in a woman between 25 and 40 years old in good health. V gene TRBV2 combines with J gene TRBJ1-5; a weak D match, TRBD1 (6 bases). The CDR3 here is CASSRFGGLTNQPQHF. The CDR3 nucleotides read TGTGCCAGCAGTCGATTTGGGGGGCTTACCAATCAGCCCCAGCATTTT.